Sequencing of this T cell receptor (beta chain) was carried out in a study of vaccination effects on CD4 cells after COVID-19. A roughly ten-day culture period preceded the isolation of CD4+ T cells. V was pared by 2 bases and J by 0 bases, with 10 bases between. Germline loops: CDR1 SGHAT, CDR2 FQNNGV. CDR3 length: 15 amino acids. On this clone: Its specificity is unknown.

TCRdb keeps only in-frame clones here, not all; method: immunoSEQ multiplex PCR. This sample has fewer than 40,000 clones, with approximately 63% found just once. This rearrangement joins TRBV11-2 to TRBJ1-1; D gene uncertain. The receptor was derived from a human donor who received a COVID-19 vaccine. Sequencing used CD4+ T cells from PBMCs cultured without peptide, obtained before COVID-19 vaccination. CDR3 DNA: TGTGCCAGCAGCTTAAGCGGCGTGTTGAACACTGAAGCTTTCTTT. This codes for CASSLSGVLNTEAFF.